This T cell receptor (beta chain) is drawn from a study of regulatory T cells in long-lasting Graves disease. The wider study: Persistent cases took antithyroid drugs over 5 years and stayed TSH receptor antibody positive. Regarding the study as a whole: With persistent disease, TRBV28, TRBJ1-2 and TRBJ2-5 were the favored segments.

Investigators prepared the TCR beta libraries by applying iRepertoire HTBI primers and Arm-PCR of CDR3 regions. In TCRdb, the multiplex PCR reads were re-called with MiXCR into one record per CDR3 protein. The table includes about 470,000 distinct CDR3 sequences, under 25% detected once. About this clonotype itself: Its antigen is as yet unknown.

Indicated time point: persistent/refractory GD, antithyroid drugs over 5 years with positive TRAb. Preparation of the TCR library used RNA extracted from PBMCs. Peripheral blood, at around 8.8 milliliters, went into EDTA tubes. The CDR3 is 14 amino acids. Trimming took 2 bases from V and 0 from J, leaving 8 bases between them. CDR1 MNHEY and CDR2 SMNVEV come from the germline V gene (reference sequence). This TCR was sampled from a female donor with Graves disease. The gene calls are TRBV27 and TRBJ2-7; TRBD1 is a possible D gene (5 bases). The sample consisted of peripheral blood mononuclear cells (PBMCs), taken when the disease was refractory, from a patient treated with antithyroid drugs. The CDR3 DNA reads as TGTGCCAGCAGTTTAACAGGAGACTCCTACGAGCAGTACTTC. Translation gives CASSLTGDSYEQYF.